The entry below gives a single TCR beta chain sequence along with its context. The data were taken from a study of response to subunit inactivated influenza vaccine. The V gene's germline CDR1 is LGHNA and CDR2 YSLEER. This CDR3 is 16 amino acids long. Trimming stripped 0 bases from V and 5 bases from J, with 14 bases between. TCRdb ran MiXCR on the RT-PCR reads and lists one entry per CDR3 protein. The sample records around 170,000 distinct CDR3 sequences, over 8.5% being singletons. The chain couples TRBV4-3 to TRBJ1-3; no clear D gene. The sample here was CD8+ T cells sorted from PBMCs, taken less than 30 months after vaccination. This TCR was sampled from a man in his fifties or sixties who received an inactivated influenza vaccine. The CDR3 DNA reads TGCGCCAGCAGCCAAGATTTTCCTCTTCGACGAAACACCATATATTTT. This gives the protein CASSQDFPLRRNTIYF.